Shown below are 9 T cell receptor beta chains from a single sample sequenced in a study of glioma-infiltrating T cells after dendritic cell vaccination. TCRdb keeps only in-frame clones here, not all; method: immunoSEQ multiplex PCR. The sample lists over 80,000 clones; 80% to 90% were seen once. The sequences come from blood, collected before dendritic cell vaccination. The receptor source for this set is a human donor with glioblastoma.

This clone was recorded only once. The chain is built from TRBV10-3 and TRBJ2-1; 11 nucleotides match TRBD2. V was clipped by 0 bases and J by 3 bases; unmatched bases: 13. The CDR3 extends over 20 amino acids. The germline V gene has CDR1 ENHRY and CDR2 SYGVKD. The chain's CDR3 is CAISESRGSSGREHYNEQFF. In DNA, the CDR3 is TGTGCCATCAGTGAGTCTCGGGGCAGTAGCGGGAGGGAACACTACAATGAGCAGTTCTTC.

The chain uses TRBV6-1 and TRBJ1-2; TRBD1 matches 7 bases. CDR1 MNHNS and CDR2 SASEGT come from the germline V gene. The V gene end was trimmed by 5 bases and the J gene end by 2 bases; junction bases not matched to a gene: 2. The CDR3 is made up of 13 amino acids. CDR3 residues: CASSLQGNYGYTF. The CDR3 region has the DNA TGTGCCAGCAGTTTACAGGGGAACTATGGCTACACCTTC.

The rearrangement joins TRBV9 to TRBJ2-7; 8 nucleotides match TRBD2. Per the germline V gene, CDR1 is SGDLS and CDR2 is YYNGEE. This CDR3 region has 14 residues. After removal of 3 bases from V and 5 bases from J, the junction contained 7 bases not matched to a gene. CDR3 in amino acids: CASSARTSIDEQYF. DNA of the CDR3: TGTGCCAGCAGCGCCAGGACTAGCATCGACGAGCAGTACTTC.

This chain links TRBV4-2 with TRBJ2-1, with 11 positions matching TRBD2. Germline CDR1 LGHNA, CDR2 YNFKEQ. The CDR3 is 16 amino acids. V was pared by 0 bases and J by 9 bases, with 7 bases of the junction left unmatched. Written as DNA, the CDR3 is TGTGCCAGCAGCCAAGATAGCACTAGCGGGAGTAGTGAGCAGTTCTTC. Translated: CASSQDSTSGSSEQFF.

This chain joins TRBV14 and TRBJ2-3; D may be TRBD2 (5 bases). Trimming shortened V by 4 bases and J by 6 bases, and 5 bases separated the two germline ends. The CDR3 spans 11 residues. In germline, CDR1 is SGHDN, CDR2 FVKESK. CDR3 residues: CASSPGDTQYF. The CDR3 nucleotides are TGTGCCAGCAGCCCGGGGGATACGCAGTATTTT.

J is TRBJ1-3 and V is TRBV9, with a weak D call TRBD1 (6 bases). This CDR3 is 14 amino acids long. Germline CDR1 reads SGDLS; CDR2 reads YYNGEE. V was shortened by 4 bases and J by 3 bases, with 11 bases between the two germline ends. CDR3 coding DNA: TGTGCCAGCAGCACCCAGGGGAGTGGAAACACCATATATTTT. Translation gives CASSTQGSGNTIYF.

CDR3 residues: CASVRGGDTDTQYF. The CDR3 DNA reads TGTGCCAGCGTCCGGGGAGGGGACACAGATACGCAGTATTTT. The chain carries TRBV2 and TRBJ2-3; TRBD2 agrees at 7 bases. Germline V CDR1 and CDR2: SNHLY, FYNNEI. The CDR3 length is 14 residues. After removal of 8 bases from V and 2 bases from J, the junction contained 7 bases not matched to a gene.

The DNA for the CDR3 is TGCGCCAGCAGCTTGGCTACAGGCCGGAATTCACCCCTCCACTTT. Translated: CASSLATGRNSPLHF. V is TRBV5-1 and J is TRBJ1-6; TRBD1 is a possible D gene (5 bases). From germline, CDR1 is SGHRS and CDR2 YFSETQ. The ends were cut back, 0 bases at V and 7 bases at J, with 11 bases in the middle. The CDR3 contains 15 residues.

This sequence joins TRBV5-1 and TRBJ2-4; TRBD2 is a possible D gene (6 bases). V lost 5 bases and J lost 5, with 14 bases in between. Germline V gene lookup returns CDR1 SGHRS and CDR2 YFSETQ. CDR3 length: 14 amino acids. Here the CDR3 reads CASREGLTQNIQYF. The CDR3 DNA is TGCGCCAGCAGGGAGGGACTTACGCAAAACATTCAGTACTTC.